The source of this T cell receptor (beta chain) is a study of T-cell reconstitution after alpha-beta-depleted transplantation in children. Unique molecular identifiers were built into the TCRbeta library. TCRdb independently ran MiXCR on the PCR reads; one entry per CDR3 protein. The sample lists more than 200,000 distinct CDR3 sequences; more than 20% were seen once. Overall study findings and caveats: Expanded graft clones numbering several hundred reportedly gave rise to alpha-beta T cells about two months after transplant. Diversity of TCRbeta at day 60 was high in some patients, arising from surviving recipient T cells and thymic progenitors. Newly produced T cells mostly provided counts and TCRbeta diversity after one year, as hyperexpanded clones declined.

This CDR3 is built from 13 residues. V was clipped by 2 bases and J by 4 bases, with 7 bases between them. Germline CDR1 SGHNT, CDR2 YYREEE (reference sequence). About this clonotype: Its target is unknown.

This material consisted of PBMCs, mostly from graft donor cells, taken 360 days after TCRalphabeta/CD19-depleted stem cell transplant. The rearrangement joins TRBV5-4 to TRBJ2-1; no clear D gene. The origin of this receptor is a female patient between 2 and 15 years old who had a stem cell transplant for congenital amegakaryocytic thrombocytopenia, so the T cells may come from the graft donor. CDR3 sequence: CASSFEQYNEQFF. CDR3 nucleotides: TGTGCCAGCAGCTTTGAACAATACAATGAGCAGTTCTTC.